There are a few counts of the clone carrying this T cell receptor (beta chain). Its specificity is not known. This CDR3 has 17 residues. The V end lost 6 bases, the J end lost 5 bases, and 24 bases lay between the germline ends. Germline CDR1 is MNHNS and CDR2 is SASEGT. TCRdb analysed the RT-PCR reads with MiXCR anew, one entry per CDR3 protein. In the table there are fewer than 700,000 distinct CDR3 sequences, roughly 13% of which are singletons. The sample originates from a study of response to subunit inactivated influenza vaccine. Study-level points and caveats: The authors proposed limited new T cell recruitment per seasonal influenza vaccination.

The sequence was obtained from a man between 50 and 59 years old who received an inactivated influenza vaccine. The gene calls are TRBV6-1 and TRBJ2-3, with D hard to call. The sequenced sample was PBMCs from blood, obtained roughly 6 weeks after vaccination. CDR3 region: CASSLLPPKSEGDTQYF. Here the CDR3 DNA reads TGTGCCAGCAGCCTCCTCCCGCCTAAGTCAGAAGGAGATACGCAGTATTTT.